A single sample gave rise to the 13 T cell receptor beta chains below, sequenced in a study of blood T cell repertoires in COVID-19. Repertoires were generated with immunoSEQ multiplex PCR, while TCRdb's copy carries only in-frame clones and drops some. The table has roughly 250,000 clones, about 86% seen once. The sample taken for sequencing was peripheral blood. These receptors originate from a woman of 80 years or more with acute or convalescent COVID-19.

The rearrangement joins TRBV20-1 to TRBJ2-1, with 8 bases identical to TRBD2. Germline CDR1 and CDR2: DFQATT and SNEGSKA (reference sequence). The CDR3 is 14 residues long. After removal of 3 bases from V and 2 bases from J, the junction contained 3 bases not matched to a gene. DNA for the CDR3: TGCAGTGCTAGTAAGCGGGGGACCTACAATGAGCAGTTCTTC. As protein: CSASKRGTYNEQFF.

This clone was detected only a few times. The chain couples TRBV5-1 to TRBJ1-6; D not resolved. Trimming stripped 4 bases from V and 6 bases from J, with 8 bases between. Germline V lookup: CDR1 SGHRS, CDR2 YFSETQ. There are 13 residues in the CDR3. CDR3: CASSEAVNSPLHF. The DNA for the CDR3 is TGCGCCAGCAGCGAGGCAGTTAATTCACCCCTCCACTTT.

V gene TRBV5-1 combines with J gene TRBJ2-2; tentative D call: TRBD1 (6 bases). Between the trimmed V and J ends, which lost 4 bases and 0 bases, there was a span of 10 bases. The CDR3 extends over 15 amino acids. From germline, CDR1 is SGHRS and CDR2 YFSETQ. CDR3 loop: CASSLGHPNTGELFF. CDR3 sequence (DNA): TGCGCCAGCAGCCTGGGACACCCGAACACCGGGGAGCTGTTTTTT.

The chain employs TRBV5-1 and TRBJ1-2, with a possible D match to TRBD1 (5 bases). Looked up from germline, CDR1 is SGHRS and CDR2 is YFSETQ. V was clipped by 4 bases and J by 4 bases, with 14 bases between them. CDR3 size: 14 residues. The CDR3: CASSPFQGGYGYTF. As DNA, the CDR3 is TGCGCCAGCAGCCCCTTTCAGGGAGGCTATGGCTACACCTTC.

V and J are TRBV2 and TRBJ1-4; tentative D call: TRBD1 (5 bases). Germline loops: CDR1 SNHLY, CDR2 FYNNEI. Trimming left V 7 bases short and J 5 bases short, with 11 bases between. This CDR3 contains 13 residues. DNA for the CDR3: TGTGCCAGCAAACAGGACGGGAATGAAAAACTGTTTTTT. It translates to CASKQDGNEKLFF.

The chain uses TRBV19 and TRBJ2-5; unclear D gene. CDR1 is LNHDA and CDR2 is SQIVND in the germline V gene (reference sequence). CDR3 size: 14 residues. The V end was cut by 5 bases, the J end by 2 bases, with 12 bases between. The CDR3 loop is CASSRNSLQETQYF. For the CDR3, the DNA is TGTGCCAGTAGTCGGAACAGCCTTCAAGAGACCCAGTACTTC. The variable domain in full, completed from reference TRBV19 and TRBJ2-5, reads DGGITQSPKYLFRKEGQNVTLSCEQNLNHDAMYWYRQDPGQGLRLIYYSQIVNDFQKGDIAEGYSVSREKKESFPLTVTSAQKNPTAFYLCASSRNSLQETQYFGPGTRLLVL.

V usage is TRBV30 and J usage is TRBJ1-2; D might be TRBD1 (6 bases). Germline values: CDR1 GTSNPN, CDR2 SVGIG (reference sequence). V lost 4 bases and J lost 5, with 17 bases in between. CDR3 length equals 14 residues. CDR3 in DNA: TGTGCCTGGATCGGACAGTTTGGGCTGTATGGCTACACCTTC. Residues: CAWIGQFGLYGYTF.

V usage is TRBV5-1 and J usage is TRBJ2-3; D call uncertain. V was cut by 4 bases and J by 2 bases, with 11 bases left in between. The CDR3 covers 14 residues. Germline V gene sequence: CDR1 SGHRS, CDR2 YFSETQ. This chain's CDR3 is CASSPTGSTDTQYF. The CDR3 DNA is TGCGCCAGCAGCCCTACTGGTTCCACAGATACGCAGTATTTT.

V is TRBV19 and J is TRBJ2-5, with TRBD2 matching over 8 bases. Germline CDR1 and CDR2: LNHDA and SQIVND (reference sequence). The J segment lost 5 bases and the V segment lost 1 base, leaving 9 bases of the junction unmatched. The CDR3 loop spans 16 amino acids. As DNA, the CDR3 is TGTGCCAGTAGTATAGGGGGCGGGGGGCCGTCCGAGACCCAGTACTTC. Amino acids: CASSIGGGGPSETQYF.

V usage is TRBV3-1 (or the pseudogene TRBV3-2) and J usage is TRBJ1-3; no definite D call. Trimming took off 4 bases at V and 6 bases at J, with 10 bases between the two ends. The CDR3 loop spans 13 amino acids. The germline V gene has CDR1 LGHDT and CDR2 YNNKEL (reference sequence). In DNA form, the CDR3 reads TGTGCCAGCAGCCTCACACGTCCAAACACCATATATTTT. Protein: CASSLTRPNTIYF.

The rearrangement joins TRBV18 to TRBJ2-1; TRBD2 is a possible D gene (6 bases). CDR1 is KGHSH, CDR2 LQKENI, per germline. This CDR3 contains 21 residues. V lost 3 bases, J lost 4 bases, and 31 bases lay in between. CDR3 region: CASSPRSGGSNPGGSYNEQFF. The CDR3 DNA follows: TGTGCCAGCTCACCCCGCTCTGGGGGGTCCAACCCTGGCGGATCTTACAATGAGCAGTTCTTC.

V and J are TRBV6-5 and TRBJ1-5, with no clear D. Deletions cut 7 bases from V and 3 bases from J, with 16 bases between. The germline V gene has CDR1 MNHEY and CDR2 SVGAGI. The CDR3 has 15 residues. The CDR3: CASTPVAQYNQPQHF. CDR3 in DNA: TGTGCCAGCACCCCAGTAGCACAATACAATCAGCCCCAGCATTTT.

The rearrangement links TRBV28 to TRBJ1-5; D ambiguous. Per germline, CDR1 MDHEN and CDR2 SYDVKM. The CDR3 runs to 13 residues. V was shortened by 7 bases and J by 4 bases, with 11 bases between the two germline ends. The CDR3 DNA follows: TGTGCCAGCATAAGAGGGTGGAATCAGCCCCAGCATTTT. Its protein is CASIRGWNQPQHF.